This entry describes one T cell receptor (beta chain). What it binds is not known. This sample is drawn from a study of CD4 T cells in relation to SARS-CoV-2 and coronaviruses. Method: immunoSEQ multiplex PCR; TCRdb's copy keeps in-frame clones and lacks some. The sample consists of about 56,000 clones, approximately 90% of them appearing once. V lost 5 bases and J 4 bases, leaving 12 bases between the germline ends. This CDR3 has 14 amino acids. Germline loops: CDR1 SGHAT, CDR2 FQDESV (reference sequence). Study-wide results and caveats: Samples before the pandemic and after infection were not matched within any donor.

The TCR was taken from an adult with COVID-19. The chain links TRBV11-1 to TRBJ2-4, with D possibly TRBD1 on 6 matching bases. The sequenced material came from naive CD4+ T cells from PBMCs. Subset denoted: naive CD4+ T cells isolated by negative enrichment. The CDR3 is CASSRLGTKNIQYF. The CDR3 DNA is TGTGCCAGCAGCCGTCTTGGGACAAAAAACATTCAGTACTTC.